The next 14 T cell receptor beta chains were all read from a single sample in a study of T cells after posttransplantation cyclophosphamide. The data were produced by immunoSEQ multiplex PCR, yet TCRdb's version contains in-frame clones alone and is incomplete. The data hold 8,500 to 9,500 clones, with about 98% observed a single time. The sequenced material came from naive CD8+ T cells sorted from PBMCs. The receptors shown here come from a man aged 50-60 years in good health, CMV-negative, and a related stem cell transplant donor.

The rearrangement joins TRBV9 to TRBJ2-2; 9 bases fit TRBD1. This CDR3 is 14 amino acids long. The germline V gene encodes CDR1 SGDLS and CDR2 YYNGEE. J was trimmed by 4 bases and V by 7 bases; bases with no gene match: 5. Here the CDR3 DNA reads TGTGCCAGCTCGCCGACAGGGGGCACCGGGGAGCTGTTTTTT. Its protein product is CASSPTGGTGELFF.

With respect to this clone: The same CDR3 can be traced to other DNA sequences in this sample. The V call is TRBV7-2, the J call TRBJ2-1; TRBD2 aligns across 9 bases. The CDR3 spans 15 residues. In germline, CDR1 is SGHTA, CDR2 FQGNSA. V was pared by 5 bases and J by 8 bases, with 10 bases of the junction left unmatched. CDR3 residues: CASSDGLAFSYEQFF. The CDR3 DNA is TGTGCCAGCAGCGATGGACTAGCGTTTAGCTATGAGCAGTTCTTC.

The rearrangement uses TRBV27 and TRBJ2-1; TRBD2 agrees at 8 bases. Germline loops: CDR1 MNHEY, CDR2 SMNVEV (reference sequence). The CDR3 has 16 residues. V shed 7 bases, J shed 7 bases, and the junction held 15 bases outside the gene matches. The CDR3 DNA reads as TGTGCCAGCATACTCGCTGGCGGGAGGCCTCCGAATGAGCAGTTCTTC. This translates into CASILAGGRPPNEQFF.

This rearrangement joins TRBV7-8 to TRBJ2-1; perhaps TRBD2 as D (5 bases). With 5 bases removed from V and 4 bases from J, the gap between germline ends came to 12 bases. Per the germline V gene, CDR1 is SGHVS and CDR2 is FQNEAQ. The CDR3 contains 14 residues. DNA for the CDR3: TGTGCCAGCAGCCCCGACGGCGGGTACAATGAGCAGTTCTTC. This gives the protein CASSPDGGYNEQFF.

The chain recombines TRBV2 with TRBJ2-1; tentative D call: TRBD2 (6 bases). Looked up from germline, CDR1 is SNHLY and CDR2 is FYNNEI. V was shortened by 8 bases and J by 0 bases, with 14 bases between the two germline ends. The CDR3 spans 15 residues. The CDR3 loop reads CASRGSTNSYNEQFF. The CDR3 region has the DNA TGTGCCAGCCGGGGGAGCACCAACTCCTACAATGAGCAGTTCTTC.

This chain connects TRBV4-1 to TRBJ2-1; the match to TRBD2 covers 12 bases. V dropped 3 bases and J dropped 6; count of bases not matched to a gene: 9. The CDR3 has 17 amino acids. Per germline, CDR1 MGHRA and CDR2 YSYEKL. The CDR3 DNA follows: TGCGCCAGCAGCCACTTTCCTCGGACTAGCGGGACCAATGAGCAGTTCTTC. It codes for CASSHFPRTSGTNEQFF.

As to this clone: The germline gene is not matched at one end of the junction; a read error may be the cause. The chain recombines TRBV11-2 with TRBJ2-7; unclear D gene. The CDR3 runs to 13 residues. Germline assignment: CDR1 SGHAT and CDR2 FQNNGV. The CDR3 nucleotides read TGTGCCAGCAGCTTAGGTCACTCCCACGAGCAGTACTTC. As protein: CASSLGHSHEQYF.

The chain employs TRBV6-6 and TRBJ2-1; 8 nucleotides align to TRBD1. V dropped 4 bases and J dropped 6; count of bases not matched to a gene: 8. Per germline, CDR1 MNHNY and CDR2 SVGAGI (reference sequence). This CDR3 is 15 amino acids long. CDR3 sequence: CASSSGTGPRNEQFF. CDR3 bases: TGTGCCAGCAGTTCCGGGACAGGACCTCGCAATGAGCAGTTCTTC.

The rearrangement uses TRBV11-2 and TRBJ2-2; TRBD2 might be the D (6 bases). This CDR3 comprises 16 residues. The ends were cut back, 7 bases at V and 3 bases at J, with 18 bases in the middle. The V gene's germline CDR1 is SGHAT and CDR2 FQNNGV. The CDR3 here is CASTTVGGAYTGELFF. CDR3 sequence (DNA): TGTGCCAGCACCACTGTCGGCGGGGCCTACACCGGGGAGCTGTTTTTT.

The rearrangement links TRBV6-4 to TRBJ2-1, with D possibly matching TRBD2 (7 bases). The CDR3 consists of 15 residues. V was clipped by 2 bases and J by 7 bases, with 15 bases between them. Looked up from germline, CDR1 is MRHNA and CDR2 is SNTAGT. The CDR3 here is CASSDRAEGGNEQFF. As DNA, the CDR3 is TGTGCCAGCAGTGACCGAGCGGAGGGGGGGAATGAGCAGTTCTTC.

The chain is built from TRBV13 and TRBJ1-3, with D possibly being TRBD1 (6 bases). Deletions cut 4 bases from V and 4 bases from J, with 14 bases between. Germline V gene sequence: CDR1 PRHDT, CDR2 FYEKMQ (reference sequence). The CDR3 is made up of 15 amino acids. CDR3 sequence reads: CASSSHREPGNTIYF. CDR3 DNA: TGTGCCAGCAGCTCCCACAGGGAACCGGGAAACACCATATATTTT.

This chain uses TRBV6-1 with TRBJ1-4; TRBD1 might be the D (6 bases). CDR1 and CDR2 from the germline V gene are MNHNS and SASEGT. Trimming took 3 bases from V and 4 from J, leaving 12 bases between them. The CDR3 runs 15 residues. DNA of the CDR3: TGTGCCAGCAGTGAGTGGACAGCCGATAATGAAAAACTGTTTTTT. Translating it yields CASSEWTADNEKLFF.

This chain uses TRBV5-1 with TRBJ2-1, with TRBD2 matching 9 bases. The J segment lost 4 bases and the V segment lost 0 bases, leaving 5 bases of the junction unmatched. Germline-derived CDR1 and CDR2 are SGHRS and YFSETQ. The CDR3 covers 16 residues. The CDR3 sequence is CASSLEAGGYYNEQFF. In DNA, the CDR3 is TGCGCCAGCAGCTTGGAGGCGGGAGGGTATTACAATGAGCAGTTCTTC.

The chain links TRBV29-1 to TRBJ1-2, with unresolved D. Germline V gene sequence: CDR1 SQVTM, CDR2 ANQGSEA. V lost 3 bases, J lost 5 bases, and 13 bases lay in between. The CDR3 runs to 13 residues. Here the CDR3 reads CSVDGRSGYGYTF. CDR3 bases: TGCAGCGTTGATGGCAGATCGGGGTATGGCTACACCTTC.